These 29 T cell receptor beta chains were all obtained from the same sample, sequenced in a study of T cells in localized non-small cell lung cancer. Profiled with immunoSEQ multiplex PCR; TCRdb holds only in-frame clones, not every one. The table records about 9,200 clones, about nine tenths of them present only once. Sequencing used peripheral blood, obtained before any cancer treatment. The source is a female donor older than 55 with stage II squamous cell lung carcinoma.

The genes are TRBV27 and TRBJ2-2, with 7 positions matching TRBD1. This CDR3 has 15 amino acids. Germline V CDR1 and CDR2: MNHEY, SMNVEV (reference sequence). Trimming removed 6 bases from V and 2 bases from J; junction bases left unmatched: 6. The CDR3 is CASRGTASNTGELFF. CDR3 in DNA: TGTGCCAGCAGGGGGACAGCTTCTAACACCGGGGAGCTGTTTTTT.

This clone was picked up one time. This chain uses TRBV5-1 with TRBJ1-1, with 8 bases fitting TRBD1. Germline-derived CDR1 and CDR2 are SGHRS and YFSETQ. Losses at the gene ends were 2 bases for V and 6 bases for J; bases not matched to a gene: 6. This CDR3 has 14 amino acids. The CDR3 coding sequence is TGCGCCAGCAGCTTTCTAGGACAGGGCGCTGAAGCTTTCTTT. Protein product: CASSFLGQGAEAFF.

This rearrangement joins TRBV28 to TRBJ2-3; weak D call: TRBD1 (5 bases). This CDR3 is built from 16 residues. CDR1 is MDHEN and CDR2 is SYDVKM in the germline V gene. V was shortened by 2 bases and J by 3 bases, with 15 bases between the two germline ends. CDR3 DNA sequence: TGTGCCAGCAGTTTACCGTTAGGGGCCTGGACAGATACGCAGTATTTT. This encodes CASSLPLGAWTDTQYF.

The chain is built from TRBV7-9 and TRBJ2-4, with no clear D. The germline V gene has CDR1 SEHNR and CDR2 FQNEAQ (reference sequence). V lost 6 bases and J lost 1, with 16 bases in between. The CDR3 is 16 amino acids. CDR3 bases: TGTGCCAGCAGTTCTTTCTATTCCTATGCCAAAAACATTCAGTACTTC. Translated: CASSSFYSYAKNIQYF.

The J gene is TRBJ1-2, the V gene TRBV11-2; no clear D. The CDR3 sequence is 15 residues long. Germline V gene lookup returns CDR1 SGHAT and CDR2 FQNNGV. Deletions cut 0 bases from V and 4 bases from J, with 12 bases between. The CDR3: CASSLDRTALYGYTF. In DNA form, the CDR3 reads TGTGCCAGCAGCTTAGATCGAACAGCGCTCTATGGCTACACCTTC. Drawing the rest from reference TRBV11-2 and TRBJ1-2, the complete variable domain is EAGVAQSPRYKIIEKRQSVAFWCNPISGHATLYWYQQILGQGPKLLIQFQNNGVVDDSQLPKDRFSAERLKGVDSTLKIQPAKLEDSAVYLCASSLDRTALYGYTFGSGTRLTVV.

J is TRBJ2-3 and V is TRBV5-1; the D gene is possibly TRBD1 (6 bases). Between the trimmed V and J ends, which lost 3 bases and 4 bases, there was a span of 9 bases. The CDR3 has 13 amino acids. CDR1 and CDR2 (germline): SGHRS, YFSETQ. CDR3 sequence reads: CASSSTGPDTQYF. The DNA of the CDR3 is TGCGCCAGCAGCTCCACAGGGCCAGATACGCAGTATTTT. Full variable domain (missing parts from reference TRBV5-1 and TRBJ2-3): KAGVTQTPRYLIKTRGQQVTLSCSPISGHRSVSWYQQTPGQGLQFLFEYFSETQRNKGNFPGRFSGRQFSNSRSEMNVSTLELGDSALYLCASSSTGPDTQYFGPGTRLTVL.

The chain uses TRBV7-6 and TRBJ2-5; no definite D call. V lost 0 bases and J 5 bases, leaving 7 bases between the germline ends. The germline gives CDR1 SGHVS, CDR2 FNYEAQ. This CDR3 has 13 residues. DNA of the CDR3: TGTGCCAGCAGCTTAGCGCAGTGGGAGACCCAGTACTTC. The encoded protein is CASSLAQWETQYF.

V is TRBV21-1 and J is TRBJ2-5; the D call TRBD2 from the table was never checked on the DNA. TRBV21-1 is noted as a pseudogene. This CDR3 region has 14 residues. The CDR3 region is CASSKMGGLETQYF. The CDR3, as DNA: TGTGCCAGCAGCAAAATGGGGGGGCTCGAGACCCAGTACTTC.

The gene calls are TRBV14 and TRBJ1-2; no clear D. Germline assignment: CDR1 SGHDN and CDR2 FVKESK. Trimming removed 1 base at V and 3 bases at J, with 6 bases between. This CDR3 is 13 amino acids long. The CDR3 nucleotides are TGTGCCAGCAGCCAAGGAGGGTACTATGGCTACACCTTC. Its protein is CASSQGGYYGYTF.

V gene TRBV7-7 combines with J gene TRBJ1-1, with D possibly being TRBD1 (6 bases). This CDR3 has 13 amino acids. The germline V gene encodes CDR1 SSHAT and CDR2 FNYEAQ (reference sequence). Trimming took 5 bases from V and 1 from J, leaving 8 bases between them. The CDR3 here is CASSRTENTEAFF. In nucleotides, the CDR3 is TGTGCCAGCAGCCGGACAGAGAACACTGAAGCTTTCTTT. Full variable domain (outside the CDR3, taken from reference TRBV7-7 and TRBJ1-1): GAGVSQSPRYKVTKRGQDVTLRCDPISSHATLYWYQQALGQGPEFLTYFNYEAQPDKSGLPSDRFSAERPEGSISTLTIQRTEQRDSAMYRCASSRTENTEAFFGQGTRLTVV.

The V call is TRBV5-1, the J call TRBJ2-3, with D unresolved. The CDR3 runs to 14 residues. Trimming cost V 0 bases and J 2 bases, with 7 bases left between them. Germline-derived CDR1 and CDR2 are SGHRS and YFSETQ. The CDR3 region is CASSLEGDTDTQYF. CDR3 in DNA: TGCGCCAGCAGCTTGGAGGGCGACACAGATACGCAGTATTTT.

V gene TRBV5-1 combines with J gene TRBJ1-1; no clear D. This CDR3 region has 13 residues. With 1 base removed from V and 5 bases from J, the gap between germline ends came to 9 bases. Per germline, CDR1 SGHRS and CDR2 YFSETQ. The CDR3 sequence is CASSLIPGTEAFF. The DNA for the CDR3 is TGCGCCAGCAGCTTGATCCCGGGGACTGAAGCTTTCTTT.

The rearrangement links TRBV2 to TRBJ2-5, with D tentatively TRBD1 (5 bases). This CDR3 is 14 amino acids long. Germline CDR1 is SNHLY and CDR2 is FYNNEI. V lost 3 bases and J 3 bases, leaving 11 bases between the germline ends. The CDR3 nucleotides read TGTGCCAGCAGTGAGACCCCCAGGGAAGAGACCCAGTACTTC. Protein product: CASSETPREETQYF.

The chain recombines TRBV28 with TRBJ1-1, with unresolved D. The germline CDR1 and CDR2 sequences are MDHEN and SYDVKM. This CDR3 is 12 amino acids long. The V end lost 6 bases, the J end lost 6 bases, and 11 bases lay between the germline ends. The CDR3 DNA is TGTGCCAGCAGCCTCGAACCAGCTGAAGCTTTCTTT. Translated, it gives CASSLEPAEAFF.

The rearrangement joins TRBV5-1 to TRBJ2-7, with D maybe TRBD2 (6 bases). Trimming took 4 bases from V and 3 from J, leaving 14 bases between them. Germline V gene lookup returns CDR1 SGHRS and CDR2 YFSETQ. This CDR3 is 14 amino acids long. CDR3 amino acids: CASSPRGSGYEQYF. The CDR3 DNA follows: TGCGCCAGCAGCCCGCGGGGTTCTGGCTACGAGCAGTACTTC.

The rearrangement joins TRBV15 to TRBJ1-1; D gene unclear. The CDR3 has 13 amino acids. V lost 1 base and J 6 bases, leaving 9 bases between the germline ends. CDR1 and CDR2 from the germline V gene are LNHNV and YYDKDF (reference sequence). The CDR3 DNA is TGTGCCACCAGCAGAGGTCTGGGCGCTGAAGCTTTCTTT. Its translation: CATSRGLGAEAFF. Using reference TRBV15 and TRBJ1-1 for the parts outside the CDR3, the full variable domain is DAMVIQNPRYQVTQFGKPVTLSCSQTLNHNVMYWYQQKSSQAPKLLFHYYDKDFNNEADTPDNFQSRRPNTSFCFLDIRSPGLGDTAMYLCATSRGLGAEAFFGQGTRLTVV.

V and J are TRBV19 and TRBJ2-1; no clear D. This CDR3 has 13 amino acids. Germline CDR1 and CDR2: LNHDA and SQIVND (reference sequence). V was clipped by 3 bases and J by 6 bases, with 9 bases between them. DNA of the CDR3: TGTGCCAGTAGTATCAGGTACCCCAATGAGCAGTTCTTC. Protein sequence: CASSIRYPNEQFF.

The chain carries TRBV5-4 and TRBJ2-1; 13 bases are shared with TRBD2. J lost 8 bases, V lost 7 bases, and 9 bases had no gene match. The CDR3 runs 15 residues. Germline V lookup: CDR1 SGHNT, CDR2 YYREEE (reference sequence). The CDR3: CASSQGLAGLDEQFF. Written as DNA, the CDR3 is TGTGCCAGCTCTCAGGGACTAGCGGGGTTGGATGAGCAGTTCTTC.

CDR3 protein: CASSLDGYGYTF. In DNA form, the CDR3 reads TGTGCCAGCTCCCTGGACGGCTATGGCTACACCTTC. V is TRBV18 and J is TRBJ1-2, with no clear D. Trimming removed 6 bases at V and 4 bases at J, with 9 bases between. Germline CDR1 is KGHSH and CDR2 is LQKENI. This CDR3 comprises 12 residues. The full variable domain, rest sourced from reference TRBV18 and TRBJ1-2, is NAGVMQNPRHLVRRRGQEARLRCSPMKGHSHVYWYRQLPEEGLKFMVYLQKENIIDESGMPKERFSAEFPKEGPSILRIQQVVRGDSAAYFCASSLDGYGYTFGSGTRLTVV.

This clone is medium-sized. The chain employs TRBV28 and TRBJ1-1; D perhaps matches TRBD1 (5 bases). The length of the CDR3 is 10 residues. Germline loops: CDR1 MDHEN, CDR2 SYDVKM. Trimming left V 5 bases short and J 11 bases short, with 9 bases between. CDR3 nucleotides: TGTGCCAGCAGTCACGGGGACGCTTTCTTT. Translating it yields CASSHGDAFF.

The chain links TRBV2 to TRBJ2-3, with unresolved D. Germline CDR1 SNHLY, CDR2 FYNNEI. Trimming cost V 3 bases and J 3 bases, with 4 bases left between them. This CDR3 is 12 amino acids long. This chain's CDR3 is CASSDPTDTQYF. The CDR3 DNA follows: TGTGCCAGCAGTGACCCAACAGATACGCAGTATTTT.

V gene TRBV10-1 combines with J gene TRBJ2-3; no clear D gene. CDR1 and CDR2 (germline): WNHNN, SYGVQD (reference sequence). Trimming shortened V by 6 bases and J by 5 bases, and 9 bases separated the two germline ends. The length of the CDR3 is 12 residues. As DNA, the CDR3 is TGCGCCAGCAGCTCGACCGGAGATACGCAGTATTTT. It codes for CASSSTGDTQYF.

This clone was recorded a few times. This sequence joins TRBV5-1 and TRBJ2-1, with TRBD2 matching over 11 bases. CDR3 length: 15 amino acids. J lost 6 bases, V lost 4 bases, and 6 bases had no gene match. Germline V CDR1 and CDR2: SGHRS, YFSETQ. In DNA form, the CDR3 reads TGCGCCAGCAGCGTTAGCGGGGGGGCCCCCAATGAGCAGTTCTTC. Residues: CASSVSGGAPNEQFF.

This chain uses TRBV6-5 with TRBJ2-5, with D unresolved. Trimming removed 0 bases at V and 4 bases at J, with 9 bases between. This CDR3 is built from 14 residues. Germline V gene lookup returns CDR1 MNHEY and CDR2 SVGAGI. CDR3 in amino acids: CASSYSGGGETQYF. In nucleotides, the CDR3 is TGTGCCAGCAGTTACTCGGGTGGCGGAGAGACCCAGTACTTC.

The chain joins TRBV5-1 to TRBJ2-6; D unclear. Trimming removed 7 bases at V and 1 base at J, with 9 bases between. The germline gives CDR1 SGHRS, CDR2 YFSETQ. The CDR3 consists of 14 residues. The CDR3, as DNA: TGCGCCAGCCAAATGGGTTCTGGGGCCAACGTCCTGACTTTC. Protein product: CASQMGSGANVLTF. Drawing the rest from reference TRBV5-1 and TRBJ2-6, the complete variable domain is KAGVTQTPRYLIKTRGQQVTLSCSPISGHRSVSWYQQTPGQGLQFLFEYFSETQRNKGNFPGRFSGRQFSNSRSEMNVSTLELGDSALYLCASQMGSGANVLTFGAGSRLTVL.

This sequence joins TRBV5-6 and TRBJ2-1, with D hard to call. The CDR3 is made up of 13 amino acids. The V gene lost 2 bases and the J gene lost 14 bases, with 17 bases spanning the gap. Germline V lookup: CDR1 SGHDT, CDR2 YYEEEE. CDR3 DNA: TGTGCCAGCAGCTTTACAAGGAAGATTATCGAGTTCTTC. It codes for CASSFTRKIIEFF.

The chain is built from TRBV25-1 and TRBJ1-5; D may be TRBD1 (5 bases). CDR3 length: 14 amino acids. The germline V gene encodes CDR1 MGHDK and CDR2 SYGVNS. Trimming left V 1 base short and J 4 bases short, with 8 bases between. CDR3 amino acids: CASSEWGGNQPQHF. CDR3 coding DNA: TGTGCCAGCAGTGAATGGGGGGGGAATCAGCCCCAGCATTTT.

The CDR3 DNA is TGCGCCAGCAGCTTGGTTGTGGTCACAGATACGCAGTATTTT. Translation gives CASSLVVVTDTQYF. The chain combines TRBV5-1 with TRBJ2-3; no clear D gene. This CDR3 comprises 14 residues. Trimming removed 0 bases at V and 2 bases at J, with 7 bases between. Germline CDR1 is SGHRS and CDR2 is YFSETQ. The variable domain in full, completed from reference TRBV5-1 and TRBJ2-3, reads KAGVTQTPRYLIKTRGQQVTLSCSPISGHRSVSWYQQTPGQGLQFLFEYFSETQRNKGNFPGRFSGRQFSNSRSEMNVSTLELGDSALYLCASSLVVVTDTQYFGPGTRLTVL.

V gene TRBV21-1 combines with J gene TRBJ1-5; TRBD1, the D gene given by the table, was not confirmed from the DNA. TRBV21-1 is shown as a pseudogene. The CDR3 extends over 15 amino acids. The CDR3 region has the DNA TGTGCCAGCAGCAGCGACAGGGGTTTTTTACAGCCCCAGCATTTT. It specifies CASSSDRGFLQPQHF.